This T cell receptor beta chain was captured by sequencing in a study of CXCR3-negative and CXCR3-positive naive CD8 T cells. Germline loops: CDR1 SGHAT, CDR2 FQNNGV. This CDR3 is built from 12 residues. Sorts that each held 300,000 or so cells were run in triplicate for every CD8+ T cell subset. Identification of naive CD8+ T cells rested on CD45RO-CCR7+CD27+CD95- status. Points from the study as a whole: Between one naive subset and the other, surface CD5 was comparable, and TCR strength was inferred from TRB CDR3 properties. Naive subsets were similarly diverse, while memory CD8+ repertoires were much less diverse. When CXCR3-positive naive cells were set against CXCR3-negative naive cells, the former had more hydrophobic TRB CDR3s.

Notes on this clonotype: The antigen is undetermined.

Researchers prepared the TRB cDNA libraries using 5' RACE with UMI labels. TCRdb derives one entry per CDR3 protein from the 5' RACE reads, leaving out DNA. The ten top clones account for about 0.61%, within a sample of roughly 130,000 distinct CDR3 sequences. The chain carries TRBV11-2 and TRBJ2-5; the TCRdb call, TRBD1, lacks DNA for checking. The source material was naive CXCR3+ CD8+ T cells from blood. Described subset: CD45RO-CCR7+CD27+CD95- naive CD8+ T cells expressing CXCR3 (TNR3+). This TCR came from a human donor in good health. Some clones in this sample may be carry-over from other donors' samples. CDR3 region: CASSAGTATQYF.